The 20 T cell receptor beta chains below were found in one sample sequenced in a study of shared clonotypes between healthy human individuals. The data were produced by immunoSEQ multiplex PCR, yet TCRdb's version contains in-frame clones alone and is incomplete. The table has over a million clones, 78% seen once; the top ten hold around 0.47%. The sequencing sample was made of memory CD4+ T cells from PBMCs. As for subset: CD45RA-negative fraction. These receptors came from a man between 18 and 35 years old in good health. Some clones in this sample may be carry-over from other donors' samples.

This chain's CDR3 is CASSQQGVRSGANVLTF. The CDR3, as DNA: TGTGCCAGCAGCCAACAGGGGGTCAGGTCTGGGGCCAACGTCCTGACTTTC. This rearrangement joins TRBV25-1 to TRBJ2-6, with TRBD1 identical over 8 bases. The germline gives CDR1 MGHDK, CDR2 SYGVNS. This CDR3 comprises 17 residues. Losses at the gene ends were 6 bases for V and 1 base for J; bases not matched to a gene: 8.

This rearrangement joins TRBV7-3 to TRBJ2-6; the match to TRBD1 covers 9 bases. V was pared by 5 bases and J by 4 bases, with 9 bases of the junction left unmatched. CDR1 SGHTA and CDR2 FQGTGA come from the germline V gene. The CDR3 extends over 17 amino acids. The CDR3 DNA reads as TGTGCCAGCAGCAACCCGGGACAGGGCTCCGGGGCCAACGTCCTGACTTTC. Amino acid sequence: CASSNPGQGSGANVLTF.

CDR3 coding DNA: TGTGCCATCAGCACTAGCGGGAGATCCTACGAGCAGTACTTC. Protein sequence: CAISTSGRSYEQYF. The chain employs TRBV10-3 and TRBJ2-7; 11 bases map to TRBD2. Trimming removed 6 bases from V and 1 base from J; junction bases left unmatched: 2. This CDR3 region has 14 residues. From germline, CDR1 is ENHRY and CDR2 SYGVKD.

The CDR3 is CASTAGVGQETQYF. The CDR3 region has the DNA TGTGCCAGCACCGCGGGGGTCGGCCAAGAGACCCAGTACTTC. The chain couples TRBV6-5 to TRBJ2-5; TRBD2 agrees at 7 bases. The CDR3 extends over 14 amino acids. The germline CDR1 and CDR2 sequences are MNHEY and SVGAGI. The junction had 6 bases not matched to a gene; V was cut back by 7 bases and J by 1 base.

The rearrangement joins TRBV7-9 to TRBJ2-5; no reliable D call. The germline V gene encodes CDR1 SEHNR and CDR2 FQNEAQ (reference sequence). V lost 1 base and J lost 5, with 17 bases in between. The CDR3 runs 16 residues. CDR3 residues: CASSLGFGVALETQYF. The CDR3 coding sequence is TGTGCCAGCAGCTTAGGCTTTGGGGTGGCCTTGGAGACCCAGTACTTC. Using reference TRBV7-9 and TRBJ2-5 for the parts outside the CDR3, the full variable domain is DTGVSQNPRHKITKRGQNVTFRCDPISEHNRLYWYRQTLGQGPEFLTYFQNEAQLEKSRLLSDRFSAERPKGSFSTLEIQRTEQGDSAMYLCASSLGFGVALETQYFGPGTRLLVL.

As for this clone: Distinct nucleotide sequences in the sample also encode this CDR3. The rearrangement joins TRBV28 to TRBJ1-2; no definite D call. In germline, CDR1 is MDHEN, CDR2 SYDVKM. The CDR3 totals 14 residues. The V end was cut by 1 base, the J end by 2 bases, with 8 bases between. CDR3 amino acids: CASSLSGSNYGYTF. In DNA form, the CDR3 reads TGTGCCAGCAGTTTATCTGGCAGCAACTATGGCTACACCTTC.

V is TRBV5-6 and J is TRBJ2-1; 8 bases fit TRBD1. J lost 13 bases, V lost 4 bases, and 7 bases had no gene match. The germline gives CDR1 SGHDT, CDR2 YYEEEE. This CDR3 is built from 12 residues. In DNA form, the CDR3 reads TGTGCCAGCAGCCCGTTGGACAGGGTACAGTTCTTC. Protein sequence: CASSPLDRVQFF.

Written as DNA, the CDR3 is TGTGCCACCAGCAAACTGTCGGAGACCCAGTACTTC. Encoded protein: CATSKLSETQYF. The chain couples TRBV15 to TRBJ2-5, with D hard to call. Germline CDR1 is LNHNV and CDR2 is YYDKDF (reference sequence). The CDR3 extends over 12 amino acids. Deletions cut 4 bases from V and 5 bases from J, with 8 bases between.

This clone was found once. This chain joins TRBV15 and TRBJ1-5, with D possibly being TRBD1 (5 bases). CDR3 length: 14 amino acids. CDR1 and CDR2 from the germline V gene are LNHNV and YYDKDF (reference sequence). Trimming pared 1 base from V and 3 bases from J, leaving 7 bases between. DNA for the CDR3: TGTGCCACCAGCAGAGTGGGGGTCAATCAGCCCCAGCATTTT. Encoded protein: CATSRVGVNQPQHF.

The genes are TRBV7-8 and TRBJ2-5; 10 bases line up with TRBD1. The V gene's germline CDR1 is SGHVS and CDR2 FQNEAQ. The CDR3 has 14 residues. The ends lost 5 bases at V and 5 bases at J; junction bases unmatched: 5. The chain's CDR3 is CASSRQGAGETQYF. CDR3 bases: TGTGCCAGCAGCCGACAGGGGGCTGGGGAGACCCAGTACTTC.

This clone was picked up a small number of times. The sample carries other DNA sequences with the same CDR3. The rearrangement joins TRBV27 to TRBJ1-2, with TRBD1 matching over 7 bases. Germline V gene sequence: CDR1 MNHEY, CDR2 SMNVEV (reference sequence). This CDR3 region has 12 residues. After removal of 5 bases from V and 4 bases from J, the junction contained 1 base not matched to a gene. The CDR3 DNA reads as TGTGCCAGCAGTGCAGGGGGCTATGGCTACACCTTC. This translates into CASSAGGYGYTF.

This clone was observed a few times. The V and J genes are TRBV6-1 and TRBJ1-5; 7 bases match TRBD1. Germline CDR1 reads MNHNS; CDR2 reads SASEGT. CDR3 size: 12 residues. V gave up 7 bases and J gave up 5 bases; unmatched junction bases: 2. CDR3 sequence: CASNDRDQPQHF. The CDR3 DNA reads as TGTGCCAGCAACGACAGGGATCAGCCCCAGCATTTT.

The rearrangement links TRBV2 to TRBJ1-2, with 10 nucleotides matching TRBD1. CDR1 and CDR2 (germline): SNHLY, FYNNEI. After removal of 3 bases from V and 4 bases from J, the junction contained 5 bases not matched to a gene. The CDR3 runs to 15 residues. The DNA for the CDR3 is TGTGCCAGCAGTGATGGGACAGGGGTTATCTATGGCTACACCTTC. It translates to CASSDGTGVIYGYTF. The whole variable domain, remainder taken from reference TRBV2 and TRBJ1-2, is EPEVTQTPSHQVTQMGQEVILRCVPISNHLYFYWYRQILGQKVEFLVSFYNNEISEKSEIFDDQFSVERPDGSNFTLKIRSTKLEDSAMYFCASSDGTGVIYGYTFGSGTRLTVV.

This clone occurred a few times. This rearrangement joins TRBV28 to TRBJ2-7; TRBD2 agrees at 9 bases. The germline CDR1 and CDR2 sequences are MDHEN and SYDVKM. The CDR3 spans 15 residues. V lost 5 bases, J lost 4 bases, and 9 bases stayed unmatched. CDR3 bases: TGTGCCAGCAGTCAAACTAGCGGGCCGGGTTACGAGCAGTACTTC. Translating gives CASSQTSGPGYEQYF.

This chain connects TRBV5-4 to TRBJ2-1; tentatively, D is TRBD2 (6 bases). Trimming stripped 2 bases from V and 8 bases from J, with 23 bases between. This CDR3 has 17 residues. CDR1 and CDR2 (germline): SGHNT, YYREEE (reference sequence). The CDR3: CASSLLPLTRTGDEQFF. The CDR3 DNA is TGTGCCAGCAGCTTATTACCTCTCACTCGCACGGGGGATGAGCAGTTCTTC.

The table lists this clone with a few counts. The V gene is TRBV6-5, the J gene TRBJ2-7, with TRBD2 matching over 9 bases. Trimming took 6 bases from V and 1 from J; bases not matched to a gene: 7. The length of the CDR3 is 15 residues. Per the germline V gene, CDR1 is MNHEY and CDR2 is SVGAGI. CDR3 DNA sequence: TGTGCCAGCAGACAGAGCGGGAGGCAATCCTACGAGCAGTACTTC. This codes for CASRQSGRQSYEQYF.

This sequence joins TRBV19 and TRBJ1-5; possibly TRBD1 for D (6 bases). The CDR3 is made up of 14 amino acids. V was cut by 8 bases and J by 3 bases, with 14 bases left in between. Germline CDR1 and CDR2: LNHDA and SQIVND (reference sequence). DNA for the CDR3: TGTGCCAGTGTACAGGGTTTTATCAATCAGCCCCAGCATTTT. Translation: CASVQGFINQPQHF.

The rearrangement uses TRBV7-2 and TRBJ2-1; the D gene is possibly TRBD2 (6 bases). This CDR3 spans 12 amino acids. The V gene lost 5 bases and the J gene lost 4 bases, with 6 bases spanning the gap. The germline V gene has CDR1 SGHTA and CDR2 FQGNSA. The chain's CDR3 is CASSREYNEQFF. CDR3 coding DNA: TGTGCCAGCAGCCGGGAGTACAATGAGCAGTTCTTC.

The rearrangement joins TRBV9 to TRBJ2-1; the match to TRBD2 covers 8 bases. V trimming: 4 bases; J trimming: 13 bases; junction bases outside the gene matches: 10. The CDR3 is 13 amino acids. Per germline, CDR1 SGDLS and CDR2 YYNGEE. This chain's CDR3 is CASSPMDGRVQFF. The CDR3 bases are TGTGCCAGCAGCCCGATGGACGGGAGGGTACAGTTCTTC.

This clone showed up just a few times. The chain recombines TRBV28 with TRBJ1-5; perhaps TRBD1 as D (5 bases). This CDR3 spans 15 amino acids. The ends were cut back, 6 bases at V and 5 bases at J, with 17 bases in the middle. The germline V gene encodes CDR1 MDHEN and CDR2 SYDVKM. CDR3 nucleotide sequence: TGTGCCAGCAGCATCAGGGACTTGATCGATCAGCCCCAGCATTTT. It codes for CASSIRDLIDQPQHF.